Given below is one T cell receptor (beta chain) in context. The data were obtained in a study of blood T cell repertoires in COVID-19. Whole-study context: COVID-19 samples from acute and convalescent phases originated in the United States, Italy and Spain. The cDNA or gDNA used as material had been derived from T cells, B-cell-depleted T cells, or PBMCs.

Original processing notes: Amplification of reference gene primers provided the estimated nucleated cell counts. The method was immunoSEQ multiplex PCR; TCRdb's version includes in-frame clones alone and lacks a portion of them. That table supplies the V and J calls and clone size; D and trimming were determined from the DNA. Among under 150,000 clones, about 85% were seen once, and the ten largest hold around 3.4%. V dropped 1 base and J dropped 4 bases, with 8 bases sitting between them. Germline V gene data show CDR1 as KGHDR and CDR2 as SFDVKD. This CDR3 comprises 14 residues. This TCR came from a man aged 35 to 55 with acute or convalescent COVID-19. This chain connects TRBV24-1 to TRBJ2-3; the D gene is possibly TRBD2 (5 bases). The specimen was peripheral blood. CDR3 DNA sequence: TGTGCCACCAGTGATTTTCGGCGGGCAGATACGCAGTATTTT. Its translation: CATSDFRRADTQYF.